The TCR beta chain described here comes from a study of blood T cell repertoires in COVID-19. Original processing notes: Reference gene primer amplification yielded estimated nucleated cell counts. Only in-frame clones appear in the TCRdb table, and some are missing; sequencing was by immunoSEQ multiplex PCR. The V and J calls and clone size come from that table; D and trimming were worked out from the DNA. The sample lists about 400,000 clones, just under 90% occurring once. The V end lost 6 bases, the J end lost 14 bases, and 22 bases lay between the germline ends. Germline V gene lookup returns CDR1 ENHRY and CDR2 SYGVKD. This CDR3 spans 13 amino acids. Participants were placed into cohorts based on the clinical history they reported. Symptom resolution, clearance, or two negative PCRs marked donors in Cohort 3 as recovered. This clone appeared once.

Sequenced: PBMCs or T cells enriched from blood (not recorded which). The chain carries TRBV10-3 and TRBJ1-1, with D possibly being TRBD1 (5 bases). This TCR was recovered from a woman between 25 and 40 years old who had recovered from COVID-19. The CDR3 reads CAIRATGTRFAFF. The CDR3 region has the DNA TGTGCCATCAGGGCTACCGGGACTCGTTTCGCGTTCTTT.